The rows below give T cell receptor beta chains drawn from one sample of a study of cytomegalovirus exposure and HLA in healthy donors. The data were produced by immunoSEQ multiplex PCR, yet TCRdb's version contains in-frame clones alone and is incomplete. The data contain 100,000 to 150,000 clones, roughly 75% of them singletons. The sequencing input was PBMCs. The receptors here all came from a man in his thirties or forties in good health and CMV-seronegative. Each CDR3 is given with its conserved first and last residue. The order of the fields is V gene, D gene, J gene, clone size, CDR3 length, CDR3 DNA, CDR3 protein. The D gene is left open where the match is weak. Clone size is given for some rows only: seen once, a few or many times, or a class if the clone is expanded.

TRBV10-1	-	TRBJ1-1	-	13	TGCGCCAGCAGTCCACAGGGAAACACTGAAGCTTTCTTT	CASSPQGNTEAFF
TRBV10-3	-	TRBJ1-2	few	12	TGTGCCATCGGGGCAGGGAACTATGGCTACACCTTC	CAIGAGNYGYTF
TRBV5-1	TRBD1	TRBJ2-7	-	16	TGCGCCAGCAGCTTGGACACACCGGGACAGAACTACGAGCAGTACTTC	CASSLDTPGQNYEQYF
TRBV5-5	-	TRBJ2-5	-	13	TGTGCCAGCAGCTTTTTGACAGAAGAGACCCAGTACTTC	CASSFLTEETQYF
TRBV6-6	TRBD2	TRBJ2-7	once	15	TGTGCCAGCAGCGGGGGGACTAGCGGTCTCTACGAGCAGTACTTC	CASSGGTSGLYEQYF
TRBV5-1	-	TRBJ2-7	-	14	TGCGCCAGCAGCTTAGGGACAAGTTCCTACGAGCAGTACTTC	CASSLGTSSYEQYF
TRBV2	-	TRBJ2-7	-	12	TGTGCCAGCGGGTGGGGCTGGGACGAGCAGTACTTC	CASGWGWDEQYF
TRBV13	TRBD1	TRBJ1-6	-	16	TGTGCCAGCAGCTTACGGGACAGGGGGCTTAGTTCACCCCTCCACTTT	CASSLRDRGLSSPLHF
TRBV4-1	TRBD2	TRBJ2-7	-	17	TGCGCCAGCAGCCGGAAAGGACTAGCGGGAGACTCCCTCGAGCAGTACTTC	CASSRKGLAGDSLEQYF
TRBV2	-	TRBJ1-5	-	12	TGTGCCAGCAGTGCAGGGAAACAGCCCCAGCATTTT	CASSAGKQPQHF
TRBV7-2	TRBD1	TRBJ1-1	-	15	TGTGCCAGCAGCCTGATACAGGGGGCGGACACTGAAGCTTTCTTT	CASSLIQGADTEAFF
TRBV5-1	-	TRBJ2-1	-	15	TGCGCCAGCAGCTTGGCCGGGTATGCCGCGGGAGAGCAGTTCTTC	CASSLAGYAAGEQFF
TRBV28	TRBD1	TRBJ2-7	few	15	TGTGCCAGCATCTCAGCTGGGACAGGGACCCACGAGCAGTACTTC	CASISAGTGTHEQYF
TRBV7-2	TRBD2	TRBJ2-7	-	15	TGTGCCAGCAGCAGAGCCGGGACTAGCGGTTACGAGCAGTACTTC	CASSRAGTSGYEQYF
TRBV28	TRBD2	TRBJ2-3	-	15	TGTGCCATCTCTAGCGGGAGGGCAAGTCGAGATACGCAGTATTTT	CAISSGRASRDTQYF
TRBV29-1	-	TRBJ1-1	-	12	TGCAGCGTTGCCGCCAGGGTCACTGAAGCTTTCTTT	CSVAARVTEAFF
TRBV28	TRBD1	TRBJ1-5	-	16	TGTGCCAGCAGTCATAGACAGGGGTTAAGCAATCAGCCCCAGCATTTT	CASSHRQGLSNQPQHF
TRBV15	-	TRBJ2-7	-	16	TGTGCCACCAGCAGAGACCCGGCAGGCCGGTCCTACGAGCAGTACTTC	CATSRDPAGRSYEQYF
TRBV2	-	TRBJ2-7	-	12	TGTGCCAGCAGAGCTCCGGGAACTAGGTCTTTCTTC	CASRAPGTRSFF
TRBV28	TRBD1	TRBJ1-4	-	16	TGTGCCAGCAAGCCCCAGGGGGTGGGTGGCGTAGAAAAACTGTTTTTT	CASKPQGVGGVEKLFF
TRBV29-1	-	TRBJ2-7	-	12	TGCAGCGTTAAGTCCAGGGTGCACGAGCAGTACTTC	CSVKSRVHEQYF
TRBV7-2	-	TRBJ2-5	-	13	TGTGCCAGCAGCTTACGACGAGGAGAGACCCAGTACTTC	CASSLRRGETQYF
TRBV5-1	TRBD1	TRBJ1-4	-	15	TGCGCCAGCAGCTTGGAGGGGGCGGCTAATGAAAAACTGTTTTTT	CASSLEGAANEKLFF
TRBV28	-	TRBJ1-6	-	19	TGTGCCAGCAGTTCGCCTCACCAGAGGGTCACCTCCTATAATTCACCCCTCCACTTT	CASSSPHQRVTSYNSPLHF
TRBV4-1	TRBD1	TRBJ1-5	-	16	TGCGCCAGCAGCCAAGCTGGCAGGGGGGACAATCAGCCCCAGCATTTT	CASSQAGRGDNQPQHF
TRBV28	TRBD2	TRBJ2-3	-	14	TGTGCCAGCAGTTGGGCTAGCGGCCGAGATACGCAGTATTTT	CASSWASGRDTQYF
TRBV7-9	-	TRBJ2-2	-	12	TGTGCCAGCAACTTCAGGGACGGGGAGCTGTTTTTT	CASNFRDGELFF
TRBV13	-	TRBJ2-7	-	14	TGTGCCAGCAGCTTACCGCTCAGGGCCTACGAGCAGTACTTC	CASSLPLRAYEQYF
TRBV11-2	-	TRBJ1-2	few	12	TGTGCCAGCAGCACGGGGGGGTATGGCTACACCTTC	CASSTGGYGYTF
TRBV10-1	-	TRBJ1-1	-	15	TGCGCCAGCAGTGAGTCGACAGGCATGAACACTGAAGCTTTCTTT	CASSESTGMNTEAFF
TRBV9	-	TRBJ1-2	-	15	TGTGCCAGCAGCGTAGGATCGCAACCTAGCTATGGCTACACCTTC	CASSVGSQPSYGYTF
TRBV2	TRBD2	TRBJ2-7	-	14	TGTGCCAGCAGAGCGGGACTAGCGGGAGACGAGCAGTACTTC	CASRAGLAGDEQYF
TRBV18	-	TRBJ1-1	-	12	TGTGCCAGCTCCCAATCGGACACTGAAGCTTTCTTT	CASSQSDTEAFF
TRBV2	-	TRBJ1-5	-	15	TGTGCCAGCAGAAAAACGAGTCATAGCAATCAGCCCCAGCATTTT	CASRKTSHSNQPQHF
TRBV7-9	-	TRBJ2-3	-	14	TGTGCCAGCAGCTTAACCGGATCTAGGAATACGCAGTATTTT	CASSLTGSRNTQYF
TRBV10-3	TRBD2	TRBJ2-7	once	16	TGTGCCATCAGTGAGTCGCGCGGGGGGGCTCTTTACGAGCAGTACTTC	CAISESRGGALYEQYF
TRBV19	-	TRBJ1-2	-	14	TGTGCCAGTAGTATGCTGGGGAGGACCTATGGCTACACCTTC	CASSMLGRTYGYTF
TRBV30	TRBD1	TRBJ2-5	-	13	TGTGCCTGGAGTGTGACAGGGGTAGAGACCCAGTACTTC	CAWSVTGVETQYF
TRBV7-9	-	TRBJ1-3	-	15	TGTGCCGCCAACGGTGTCGGGGGTGGTGGAAACACCATATATTTT	CAANGVGGGGNTIYF
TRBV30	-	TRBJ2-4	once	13	TGTGCCTGGAGTGTATCTAGCTTGAACATTCAGTACTTC	CAWSVSSLNIQYF
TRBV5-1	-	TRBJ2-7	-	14	TGCGCCAGCAGCTTGGTAGCTAGGAGCCACGAGCAGTACTTC	CASSLVARSHEQYF
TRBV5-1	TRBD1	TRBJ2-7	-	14	TGCGCCAGCAGCTTGGTGGCAGGGGGCTACGAGCAGTACTTC	CASSLVAGGYEQYF
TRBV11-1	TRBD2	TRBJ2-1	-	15	TGTGCCAGCAGCTTTACTAGCGGGAAAGTCAATGAGCAGTTCTTC	CASSFTSGKVNEQFF
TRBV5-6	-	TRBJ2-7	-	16	TGTGCCAGCAGGCGGCGGTCCGGGACAAAAACCTACGAGCAGTACTTC	CASRRRSGTKTYEQYF
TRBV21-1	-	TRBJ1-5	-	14	TGTGCCAGCAGCAAAGCCGGGGGAGATCAGCCCCAGCATTTT	CASSKAGGDQPQHF
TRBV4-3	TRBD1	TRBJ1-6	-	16	TGCGCCAGCAGCCATGACTCAACAGGGGTAAATTCACCCCTCCACTTT	CASSHDSTGVNSPLHF
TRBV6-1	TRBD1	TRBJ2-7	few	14	TGTGCCAGCAGTGAAGGGGACAGCTCCTACGAGCAGTACTTC	CASSEGDSSYEQYF
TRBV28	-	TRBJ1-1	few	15	TGTGCCAGCAGCTCCGCGAGGAGGGGGAACACTGAAGCTTTCTTT	CASSSARRGNTEAFF
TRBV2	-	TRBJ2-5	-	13	TGTGCCAGCACCCTGATGGCCAGCGCCGAGTATGACTTC	CASTLMASAEYDF
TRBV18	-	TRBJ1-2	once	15	TGTGCCAGCTCCCCTGGGTTGGAGATTAACTATGGCTACACCTTC	CASSPGLEINYGYTF